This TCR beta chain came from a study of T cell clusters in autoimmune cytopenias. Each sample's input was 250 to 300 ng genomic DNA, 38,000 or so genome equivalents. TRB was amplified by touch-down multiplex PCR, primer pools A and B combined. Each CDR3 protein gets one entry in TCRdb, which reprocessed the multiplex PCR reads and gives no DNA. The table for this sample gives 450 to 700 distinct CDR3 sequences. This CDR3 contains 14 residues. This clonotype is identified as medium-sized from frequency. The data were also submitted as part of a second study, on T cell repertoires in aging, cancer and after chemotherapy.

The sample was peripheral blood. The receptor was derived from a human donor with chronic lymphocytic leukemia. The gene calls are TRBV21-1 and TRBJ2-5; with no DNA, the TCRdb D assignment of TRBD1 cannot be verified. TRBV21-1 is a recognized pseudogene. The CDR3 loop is CASSSPGTSETQYF.